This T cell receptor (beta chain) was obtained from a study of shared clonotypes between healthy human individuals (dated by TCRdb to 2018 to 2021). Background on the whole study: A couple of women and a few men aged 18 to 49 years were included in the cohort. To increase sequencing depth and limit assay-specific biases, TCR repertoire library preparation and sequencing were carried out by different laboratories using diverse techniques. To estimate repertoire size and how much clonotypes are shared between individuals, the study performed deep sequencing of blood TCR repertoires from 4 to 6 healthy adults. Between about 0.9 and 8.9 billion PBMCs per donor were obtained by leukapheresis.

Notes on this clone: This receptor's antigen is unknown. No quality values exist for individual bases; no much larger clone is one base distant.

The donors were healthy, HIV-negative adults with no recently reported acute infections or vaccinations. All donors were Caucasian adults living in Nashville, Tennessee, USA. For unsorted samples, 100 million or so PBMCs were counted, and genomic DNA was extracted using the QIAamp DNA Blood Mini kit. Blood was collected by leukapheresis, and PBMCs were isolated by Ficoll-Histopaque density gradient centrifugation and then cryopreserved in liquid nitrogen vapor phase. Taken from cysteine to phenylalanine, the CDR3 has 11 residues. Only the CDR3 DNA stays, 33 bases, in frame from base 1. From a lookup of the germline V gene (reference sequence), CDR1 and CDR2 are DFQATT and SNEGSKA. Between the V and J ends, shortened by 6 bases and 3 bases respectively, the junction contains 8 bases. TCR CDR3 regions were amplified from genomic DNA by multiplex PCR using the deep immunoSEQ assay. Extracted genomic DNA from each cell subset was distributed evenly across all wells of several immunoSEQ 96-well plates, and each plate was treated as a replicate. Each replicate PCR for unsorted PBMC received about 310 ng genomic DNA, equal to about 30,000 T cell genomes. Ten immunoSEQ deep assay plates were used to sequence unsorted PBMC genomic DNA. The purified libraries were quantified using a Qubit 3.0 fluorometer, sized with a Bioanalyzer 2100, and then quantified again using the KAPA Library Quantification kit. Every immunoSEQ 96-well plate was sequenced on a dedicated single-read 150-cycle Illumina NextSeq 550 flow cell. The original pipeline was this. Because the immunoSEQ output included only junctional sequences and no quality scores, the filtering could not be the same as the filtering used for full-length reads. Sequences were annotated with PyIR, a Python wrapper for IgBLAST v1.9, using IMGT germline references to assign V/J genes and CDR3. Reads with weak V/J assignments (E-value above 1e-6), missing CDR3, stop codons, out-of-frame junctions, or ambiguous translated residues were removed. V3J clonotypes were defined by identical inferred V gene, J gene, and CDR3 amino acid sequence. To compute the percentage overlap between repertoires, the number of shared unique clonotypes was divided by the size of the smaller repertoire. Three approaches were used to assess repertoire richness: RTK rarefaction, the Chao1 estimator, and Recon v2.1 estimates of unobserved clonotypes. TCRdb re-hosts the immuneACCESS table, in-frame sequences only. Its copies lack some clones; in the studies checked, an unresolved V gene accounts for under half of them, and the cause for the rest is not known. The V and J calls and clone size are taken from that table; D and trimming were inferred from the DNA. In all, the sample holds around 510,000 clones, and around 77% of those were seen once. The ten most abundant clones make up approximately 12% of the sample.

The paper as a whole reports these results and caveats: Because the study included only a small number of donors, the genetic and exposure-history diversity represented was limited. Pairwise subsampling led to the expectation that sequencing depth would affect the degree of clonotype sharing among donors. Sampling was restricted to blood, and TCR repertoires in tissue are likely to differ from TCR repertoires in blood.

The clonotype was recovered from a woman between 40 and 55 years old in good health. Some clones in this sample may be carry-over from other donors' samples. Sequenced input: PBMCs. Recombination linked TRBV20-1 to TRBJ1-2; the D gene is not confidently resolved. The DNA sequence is TGCAGTGCCGAAAACTACTATGGCTACACCTTC. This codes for CSAENYYGYTF.